This TCR beta chain was found in a study of T-cell memory formation after mild COVID-19. As to this clonotype: As yet, its antigen is unknown.

Constant-segment primers served in 5'RACE that generated TCR alpha and TCR beta cDNA libraries bearing sample barcodes and UMIs. Via MiXCR, TCRdb re-called the 5' RACE reads, giving one row per CDR3 protein. This table holds 290,000 or so distinct CDR3 sequences, roughly a fifth found once. Study-wide results and limits: Some responding clones appeared in pre-infection memory, suggesting cross-reactive memory joined.

The CDR3 contains 12 residues. Germline V CDR1 and CDR2: KGHSH, LQKENI. J gave up 8 bases and V 6 bases, and 4 bases lay outside the gene matches. The receptor's source is a man aged 18-30 years who had mild COVID-19 (a few samples of this study predate the infection). Cell type and time point are not known. Sequences were obtained from PBMCs or a T cell subset sorted from them (not recorded which). The rearrangement links TRBV18 to TRBJ1-1, with 9 bases matching TRBD1. The CDR3 DNA reads TGTGCCAGCTCCGGGACAGGGAACGAAGCTTTCTTT. Its translation: CASSGTGNEAFF.